The entry below gives a single TCR beta chain sequence along with its context. Antigen unknown. The data were obtained in a study of shared clonotypes between healthy human individuals. Division of CD4+ cells produced a CD45RA+ naive subset and a CD45RA-negative memory subset. 200 to 250 ng DNA, tens of thousands of T cell genomes, went into each sorted-subset replicate PCR. Using immunoSEQ multiplex PCR, the repertoire was profiled, and TCRdb retains in-frame clones only, with some absent. The sample contains some 1,100,000 clones, approximately 80% of which appear only once. The CDR3 consists of 18 residues. Trimming cost V 4 bases and J 1 base; bases outside gene matches: 12. Germline V lookup: CDR1 LNHDA, CDR2 SQIVND (reference sequence). General observations from the study: Richness estimates generally favored naive over memory subsets. Clonotype sharing across a few donors was observed for 4% to 6.5% of naive CD4 clonotypes.

The J gene is TRBJ2-1, the V gene TRBV19; 8 bases fit TRBD2. Sequencing used memory CD4+ T cells from PBMCs. Sample subset: CD45RA-negative fraction. This sequence was found in a man younger than 35 in good health. Some clones in this sample may be carry-over from other donors' samples. CDR3 DNA sequence: TGTGCCAGTAGTAACTCGGGACTAGAAGTTTTTTCCTACAATGAGCAGTTCTTC. This encodes CASSNSGLEVFSYNEQFF.